The 10 T cell receptor beta chains below come from one sample, sequenced in a study of blood T cell repertoires in COVID-19. Sequenced by immunoSEQ multiplex PCR; TCRdb stores in-frame clones only, minus some. This sample has approximately 400,000 clones; roughly four fifths occur once, and the top ten carry 5% to 6%. The sequencing sample was made of PBMCs or T cells enriched from blood (not recorded which). Receptors originate from a woman aged 45-65 years who had recovered from COVID-19.

This clone was recorded once. The chain recombines TRBV4-3 with TRBJ2-3, with 7 nucleotides matching TRBD2. This CDR3 is built from 17 residues. V lost 0 bases to trimming and J lost 6 bases; unmatched junction nucleotides: 12. In germline, CDR1 is LGHNA, CDR2 YSLEER. The CDR3 loop is CASSQDWEGYPQDTQYF. The CDR3 coding sequence is TGCGCCAGCAGCCAAGATTGGGAGGGCTACCCACAGGATACGCAGTATTTT.

The rearrangement uses TRBV19 and TRBJ1-3, with D perhaps matching TRBD1 (6 bases). Germline lookup yields CDR1 LNHDA and CDR2 SQIVND (reference sequence). The CDR3 extends over 13 amino acids. V dropped 8 bases and J dropped 2 bases, with 10 bases sitting between them. CDR3 in amino acids: CASSGDPGNTIYF. CDR3 nucleotide sequence: TGTGCCAGTTCAGGGGATCCTGGAAACACCATATATTTT.

The chain joins TRBV2 to TRBJ1-2, with 8 bases matching TRBD1. CDR1 SNHLY and CDR2 FYNNEI come from the germline V gene. J was trimmed by 8 bases and V by 3 bases; bases with no gene match: 5. CDR3 length equals 13 residues. Here the CDR3 reads CASSDSTGAGYTF. DNA of the CDR3: TGTGCCAGCAGTGATTCGACAGGGGCCGGCTACACCTTC. The variable domain in full, completed from reference TRBV2 and TRBJ1-2, reads EPEVTQTPSHQVTQMGQEVILRCVPISNHLYFYWYRQILGQKVEFLVSFYNNEISEKSEIFDDQFSVERPDGSNFTLKIRSTKLEDSAMYFCASSDSTGAGYTFGSGTRLTVV.

This sequence joins TRBV9 and TRBJ2-7; 9 nucleotides agree with TRBD2. The CDR3 consists of 15 residues. J was trimmed by 4 bases and V by 4 bases; bases with no gene match: 9. Per the germline V gene, CDR1 is SGDLS and CDR2 is YYNGEE. DNA of the CDR3: TGTGCCAGCAGCCCCAGCGGGAGGTTCGGTTACGAGCAGTACTTC. Amino acid sequence: CASSPSGRFGYEQYF.

There are a few counts of this clone. This chain connects TRBV3-1 (or the pseudogene TRBV3-2) to TRBJ2-2, with 9 positions matching TRBD2. This CDR3 has 16 residues. Germline V gene sequence: CDR1 LGHDT, CDR2 YNNKEL (reference sequence). Trimming cost V 1 base and J 3 bases; bases outside gene matches: 3. CDR3 in amino acids: CASSQATSGYTGELFF. The CDR3 region has the DNA TGTGCCAGCAGCCAAGCGACTAGCGGTTACACCGGGGAGCTGTTTTTT.

This sequence joins TRBV4-1 and TRBJ2-7; a weak D match, TRBD1 (6 bases). Germline V CDR1 and CDR2: MGHRA, YSYEKL. Trimming cost V 0 bases and J 2 bases, with 14 bases left between them. The CDR3 totals 16 residues. The CDR3 coding sequence is TGCGCCAGCAGCCAAGATACCGGGACACACACCTACGAGCAGTACTTC. Encoded protein: CASSQDTGTHTYEQYF.

On this clone itself: A junction end diverges from the germline sequence, so it may reflect a read error. The chain employs TRBV2 and TRBJ1-5, with a weak D call TRBD1 (5 bases). In germline, CDR1 is SNHLY, CDR2 FYNNEI. This CDR3 is built from 15 residues. The CDR3 DNA reads as TGTGCCAGCAGTGAAGCGCAGGGCGGCAACCAGCCCCAGCATTTT. Translated, it gives CASSEAQGGNQPQHF.

The chain carries TRBV6-5 and TRBJ2-7, with 10 bases lining up with TRBD2. The length of the CDR3 is 14 residues. Trimming took 5 bases from V and 2 from J; bases not matched to a gene: 3. In germline, CDR1 is MNHEY, CDR2 SVGAGI. The CDR3 reads CASSRAGGTYEQYF. CDR3 bases: TGTGCCAGCAGTAGAGCGGGAGGGACCTACGAGCAGTACTTC.

The gene calls are TRBV5-6 and TRBJ2-7; D unclear. The CDR3 spans 13 residues. The V end lost 1 base, the J end lost 5 bases, and 10 bases lay between the germline ends. Germline CDR1 SGHDT, CDR2 YYEEEE. This CDR3 reads CASSLILLDEQYF. The CDR3 DNA reads as TGTGCCAGCAGCTTGATCTTGCTAGACGAGCAGTACTTC.

The DNA for the CDR3 is TGTGCCTGGAGGGAATGGGACAGGGGTATTTCCGAGCAGTACTTC. As protein: CAWREWDRGISEQYF. This rearrangement joins TRBV30 to TRBJ2-7; 10 positions match TRBD1. The CDR3 spans 15 residues. After removal of 3 bases from V and 6 bases from J, the junction contained 11 bases not matched to a gene. Germline values: CDR1 GTSNPN, CDR2 SVGIG (reference sequence).